The 24 T cell receptor beta chains listed next were all sequenced from one sample in a study of regulatory T cells in long-lasting Graves disease. Stated time point: newly diagnosed GD, antithyroid drugs for less than 3 months. There was RNA extracted from PBMCs, and the TCR library was made from it. Relying on iRepertoire HTBI primers and Arm-PCR of CDR3 regions, the team built TCR beta libraries. A single record per CDR3 protein comes from TCRdb applying MiXCR to the multiplex PCR reads. The table records approximately 490,000 distinct CDR3 sequences, 15% to 20% of them present only once. These sequences were also reported in another study, on T cells in Graves' hyperthyroidism and ophthalmopathy.

The source material was peripheral blood mononuclear cells (PBMCs), sampled at new diagnosis, from a patient treated with antithyroid drugs. The receptors come from a man aged 35 to 55 with Graves disease.

This clonotype was observed at least ten times. The chain recombines TRBV20-1 with TRBJ2-1; 12 bases map to TRBD2. Germline lookup yields CDR1 DFQATT and CDR2 SNEGSKA (reference sequence). V lost 0 bases and J lost 9; bases outside the gene matches: 12. The CDR3 has 17 amino acids. CDR3: CSARDRLAGASSVEQFF. The CDR3 DNA sequence: TGCAGTGCTAGAGATCGACTAGCGGGGGCGTCTTCGGTTGAGCAGTTCTTC.

As to this clonotype: A read error may explain this, as a much larger clone is one base away. The missing conserved phenylalanine or tryptophan at the end of this CDR3 makes a read error likely. The rearrangement joins TRBV5-1 to TRBJ2-3; weak D call: TRBD1 (5 bases). The V end was cut by 4 bases, the J end by 2 bases, with 11 bases between. Germline values: CDR1 SGHRS, CDR2 YFSETQ. This CDR3 has 14 amino acids. Here the CDR3 reads CASSEGATTDTQYL. In nucleotides, the CDR3 is TGCGCCAGCAGCGAAGGGGCAACCACAGATACGCAGTATCTT.

This clonotype was picked up a small number of times. Relative to the germline gene, one junction end is altered; a read error may explain this. V gene TRBV7-7 combines with J gene TRBJ1-5, with TRBD1 matching 7 bases. The germline gives CDR1 SSHAT, CDR2 FNYEAQ (reference sequence). CDR3 size: 14 residues. CDR3 sequence (DNA): TGTGCTAGCAGTTCCGACAGGGAGGATCAGCCCCAGCATTTT. It codes for CASSSDREDQPQHF.

This clonotype came up many times. V usage is TRBV5-1 and J usage is TRBJ2-4, with 12 bases matching TRBD2. The trim removed 4 bases at V and 0 bases at J, leaving 8 bases unmatched. The CDR3 runs to 18 residues. The germline gives CDR1 SGHRS, CDR2 YFSETQ. CDR3 sequence reads: CASSPGTSGLLAKNIQYF. The CDR3 region has the DNA TGCGCCAGCAGCCCAGGGACTAGCGGGTTACTAGCCAAAAACATTCAGTACTTC.

This clonotype was observed a handful of times. V and J are TRBV6-4 and TRBJ2-7, with 11 bases that match TRBD2. This CDR3 contains 16 residues. Germline V gene data show CDR1 as MRHNA and CDR2 as SNTAGT. With 5 bases clipped from V and 2 bases from J, the junction kept 8 bases outside the gene matches. This CDR3 is CASSYQTSGTPYEQYF. CDR3 sequence (DNA): TGTGCCAGCAGTTACCAGACTAGCGGGACCCCCTACGAGCAGTACTTC.

This clonotype was counted between two and nine times. The chain uses TRBV27 and TRBJ2-7; no firm D call. The V gene lost 7 bases and the J gene lost 0 bases, with 10 bases spanning the gap. Germline V gene data show CDR1 as MNHEY and CDR2 as SMNVEV (reference sequence). The CDR3 has 13 amino acids. The CDR3 loop reads CASTGQTSYEQYF. CDR3 nucleotides: TGTGCCAGCACTGGGCAGACCTCCTACGAGCAGTACTTC.

There are a few counts of this clonotype. The V and J genes are TRBV13 and TRBJ1-1; D not resolved. Germline V lookup: CDR1 PRHDT, CDR2 FYEKMQ (reference sequence). Trimming took 7 bases from V and 2 from J, leaving 17 bases between them. This CDR3 is 15 amino acids long. The CDR3 protein is CASNPLGSVNTEAFF. CDR3 bases: TGTGCCAGCAACCCTCTGGGGAGCGTAAACACTGAAGCTTTCTTT. Drawing the rest from reference TRBV13 and TRBJ1-1, the complete variable domain is AAGVIQSPRHLIKEKRETATLKCYPIPRHDTVYWYQQGPGQDPQFLISFYEKMQSDKGSIPDRFSAQQFSDYHSELNMSSLELGDSALYFCASNPLGSVNTEAFFGQGTRLTVV.

This clonotype appeared a few times. Here the CDR3 reads CSVLASSGTYEQYF. DNA of the CDR3: TGCAGTGTCCTCGCTTCTAGCGGGACGTACGAGCAGTACTTC. The chain uses TRBV20-1 and TRBJ2-7; 9 bases match TRBD2. Germline-derived CDR1 and CDR2 are DFQATT and SNEGSKA (reference sequence). V gave up 7 bases and J gave up 4 bases; unmatched junction bases: 11. This CDR3 contains 14 residues.

This clonotype has more than one count but fewer than ten. The V call is TRBV19, the J call TRBJ2-1; a possible D gene is TRBD1 (5 bases). Germline lookup yields CDR1 LNHDA and CDR2 SQIVND (reference sequence). V was trimmed by 4 bases and J by 6 bases, leaving 13 bases between them. The CDR3 is 14 amino acids. The CDR3 loop is CASSTTGTGNEQFF. In nucleotides, the CDR3 is TGTGCCAGTAGTACAACAGGAACGGGCAATGAGCAGTTCTTC.

This clonotype came up many times. V is TRBV18 and J is TRBJ1-5; D is unclear. Trimming removed 3 bases from V and 9 bases from J, with 12 bases in between. Germline CDR1 and CDR2: KGHSH and LQKENI. This CDR3 is 13 amino acids long. CDR3 in DNA: TGTGCCAGCTCACCCGAACCGGTGGGGCCCCAGCATTTT. Translating gives CASSPEPVGPQHF.

This clonotype was picked up many times. This rearrangement joins TRBV27 to TRBJ2-6; tentatively, D is TRBD2 (5 bases). The germline V gene encodes CDR1 MNHEY and CDR2 SMNVEV (reference sequence). This CDR3 spans 12 amino acids. CDR3 bases: TGTGAAGGGAGCTCTGGGGCCAACGTCCTGACTTTC. Translating it yields CEGSSGANVLTF.

This chain uses TRBV3-1 with TRBJ1-2; a possible D gene is TRBD1 (6 bases). This CDR3 is built from 17 residues. Trimming shortened V by 0 bases and J by 1 base, and 15 bases separated the two germline ends. Germline values: CDR1 LGHDT, CDR2 YNNKEL (reference sequence). CDR3 nucleotides: TGTGCCAGCAGCCAAGATGGGGGGCGACTAATTAACTATGGCTACACCTTC. Its translation: CASSQDGGRLINYGYTF.

The V call is TRBV29-1, the J call TRBJ2-3; D is unresolved. Trimming took off 2 bases at V and 4 bases at J, with 10 bases between the two ends. Germline V CDR1 and CDR2: SQVTM, ANQGSEA. This CDR3 contains 13 residues. This chain's CDR3 is CSVEWVVADTQYF. CDR3 DNA: TGCAGCGTTGAATGGGTAGTGGCAGATACGCAGTATTTT.

The V gene is TRBV30, the J gene TRBJ2-1, with D perhaps TRBD2 (6 bases). Germline lookup yields CDR1 GTSNPN and CDR2 SVGIG (reference sequence). V lost 2 bases and J lost 10, with 24 bases in between. There are 16 residues in the CDR3. The CDR3 coding sequence is TGTGCCTGGAGTAAACCGCAGGACTACTCTTCGGACGAGCAGTTCTTC. Residues: CAWSKPQDYSSDEQFF.

On this clonotype: A junction end diverges from the germline sequence, so it may reflect a read error. Here the CDR3 DNA reads TGTGCCAGTAGTACAAAACACCAAAGTTTCATGAACACTAAAGCTTTCTTT. As protein: CASSTKHQSFMNTKAFF. This rearrangement joins TRBV19 to TRBJ1-1; D call uncertain. This CDR3 contains 17 residues. CDR1 and CDR2 (germline): LNHDA, SQIVND (reference sequence).

Remarks on this clonotype: This may arise from a read error, as a much more abundant clone is one base away. The chain has TRBV3-1 and TRBJ2-3; D might be TRBD2 (5 bases). This CDR3 has 15 residues. Germline V lookup: CDR1 LGHDT, CDR2 YNNKEL (reference sequence). The CDR3 sequence is CTSSQGGGVGDTQYF. Written as DNA, the CDR3 is TGTACCAGCAGCCAAGGAGGTGGAGTGGGAGATACGCAGTATTTT.

This chain joins TRBV28 and TRBJ2-1; weak D call: TRBD2 (6 bases). From germline, CDR1 is MDHEN and CDR2 SYDVKM. Trimming cost V 6 bases and J 7 bases, with 19 bases left between them. The CDR3 extends over 15 amino acids. The CDR3 DNA reads TGTGCCAGCAGACCCGGGACTTCCTCTGAAAATGAGCAGTTCTTC. It is translated as CASRPGTSSENEQFF.

This chain uses TRBV30 with TRBJ2-7, with TRBD1 matching 9 bases. Germline V lookup: CDR1 GTSNPN, CDR2 SVGIG (reference sequence). The V gene end was trimmed by 5 bases and the J gene end by 0 bases; junction bases not matched to a gene: 8. The CDR3 contains 15 residues. Here the CDR3 reads CAWGGGQGYSYEQYF. DNA for the CDR3: TGTGCCTGGGGCGGGGGACAGGGTTACTCCTACGAGCAGTACTTC.

This clonotype appeared many times. The chain employs TRBV2 and TRBJ2-7; TRBD1 is a possible D gene (6 bases). The length of the CDR3 is 12 residues. Germline CDR1 and CDR2: SNHLY and FYNNEI. The V end was cut by 8 bases, the J end by 2 bases, with 10 bases between. As DNA, the CDR3 is TGTGCCAGCGGCAGGGGAACCTACGAGCAGTACTTC. This gives the protein CASGRGTYEQYF.

This clonotype was recorded many times. This sequence joins TRBV7-9 and TRBJ2-1; D not certain. The CDR3 contains 15 residues. The germline gives CDR1 SEHNR, CDR2 FQNEAQ (reference sequence). V dropped 0 bases and J dropped 2 bases, with 8 bases sitting between them. The CDR3 DNA sequence: TGTGCCAGCAGCTTAGCACAACGGCCCTACAATGAGCAGTTCTTC. As protein: CASSLAQRPYNEQFF.

Note on this clonotype: A much bigger clone sits one base away, suggesting this may be a read error. The CDR3: CASSSGRGSSSYNEQFF. CDR3 nucleotides: TGTGCCAGCAGCTCAGGCAGGGGCAGTAGCTCCTACAATGAGCAGTTCTTC. This chain joins TRBV11-2 and TRBJ2-1; the D gene is possibly TRBD1 (6 bases). Germline CDR1 and CDR2: SGHAT and FQNNGV. Trimming stripped 4 bases from V and 0 bases from J, with 16 bases between. This CDR3 region has 17 residues. The entire variable domain, with the rest obtained from reference TRBV11-2 and TRBJ2-1, is as follows: EAGVAQSPRYKIIEKRQSVAFWCNPISGHATLYWYQQILGQGPKLLIQFQNNGVVDDSQLPKDRFSAERLKGVDSTLKIQPAKLEDSAVYLCASSSGRGSSSYNEQFFGPGTRLTVL.

Many counts were recorded for this clonotype. The chain recombines TRBV28 with TRBJ2-5; 10 bases agree with TRBD2. V lost 6 bases and J lost 1; bases outside the gene matches: 11. This CDR3 contains 17 residues. Germline CDR1 is MDHEN and CDR2 is SYDVKM. In DNA form, the CDR3 reads TGTGCCAGCAGGGAACGGACTAGCGGAGTAACCCAAGAGACCCAGTACTTC. Translated, it gives CASRERTSGVTQETQYF.

This clonotype was counted between two and nine times. The V and J genes are TRBV19 and TRBJ1-1, with 8 bases identical to TRBD1. V lost 0 bases to trimming and J lost 7 bases; unmatched junction nucleotides: 10. This CDR3 region has 16 residues. Germline CDR1 and CDR2: LNHDA and SQIVND (reference sequence). In nucleotides, the CDR3 is TGTGCCAGTAGTATAGATCAACCAGGGGGCGCGAATGAAGCTTTCTTT. Translating it yields CASSIDQPGGANEAFF.

This clonotype occurred a few times. The CDR3 sequence: CASTRRGFPTEAFF. CDR3 nucleotide sequence: TGTGCCAGCACCCGGCGGGGGTTTCCCACTGAAGCTTTCTTT. The chain combines TRBV27 with TRBJ1-1; TRBD1 might be the D (5 bases). CDR3 length: 14 residues. The V end was cut by 7 bases, the J end by 4 bases, with 16 bases between. Germline CDR1 is MNHEY and CDR2 is SMNVEV (reference sequence).